The 27 T cell receptor beta chains listed next were all sequenced from one sample in a study of blood T cell repertoires in COVID-19. Profiled with immunoSEQ multiplex PCR; TCRdb holds only in-frame clones, not every one. The sample holds roughly 240,000 clones, roughly nine tenths seen once. The sequenced sample was peripheral blood. The receptor set was obtained from a woman aged 60 to 75 who had recovered from COVID-19.

V is TRBV3-1 (or the pseudogene TRBV3-2) and J is TRBJ2-3; D not certain. The germline V and J ends were trimmed by 4 bases and 4 bases, with 6 bases remaining between them. Germline V gene sequence: CDR1 LGHDT, CDR2 YNNKEL (reference sequence). CDR3 length: 12 amino acids. CDR3 sequence reads: CASSLSADTQYF. The CDR3 bases are TGTGCCAGCAGCCTGTCCGCAGATACGCAGTATTTT.

The J gene is TRBJ2-5, the V gene TRBV19; D gene ambiguous. Deletions cut 2 bases from V and 4 bases from J, with 11 bases between. The CDR3 runs 14 residues. Germline V gives CDR1 LNHDA, CDR2 SQIVND (reference sequence). CDR3: CASSIRRFGETQYF. The CDR3 DNA reads TGTGCCAGTAGTATACGGAGATTTGGAGAGACCCAGTACTTC.

The genes are TRBV5-1 and TRBJ1-1, with 9 bases identical to TRBD1. CDR1 and CDR2 from the germline V gene are SGHRS and YFSETQ. The CDR3 spans 14 residues. V lost 2 bases to trimming and J lost 6 bases; unmatched junction nucleotides: 5. CDR3: CASSLQGAEAEAFF. The CDR3 DNA sequence: TGCGCCAGCAGCTTACAGGGGGCGGAGGCTGAAGCTTTCTTT.

This clone was observed a handful of times. The chain uses TRBV28 and TRBJ1-5, with TRBD1 identical over 9 bases. V shed 6 bases, J shed 2 bases, and the junction held 11 bases outside the gene matches. The CDR3 length is 17 residues. The germline gives CDR1 MDHEN, CDR2 SYDVKM. CDR3 sequence reads: CASRDIQGAPGNQPQHF. CDR3 bases: TGTGCCAGCAGGGACATACAGGGGGCGCCCGGCAATCAGCCCCAGCATTTT.

This chain connects TRBV27 to TRBJ2-5; D is possibly TRBD1 (5 bases). Per the germline V gene, CDR1 is MNHEY and CDR2 is SMNVEV (reference sequence). The CDR3 has 15 residues. Between the trimmed V and J ends, which lost 6 bases and 5 bases, there was a span of 19 bases. CDR3 DNA sequence: TGTGCCAGCAGGTTCTGGGGAAAACCAGGGGAGACCCAGTACTTC. Protein product: CASRFWGKPGETQYF.

The chain recombines TRBV19 with TRBJ1-1, with D unresolved. V dropped 5 bases and J dropped 0 bases, with 16 bases sitting between them. Germline V gene sequence: CDR1 LNHDA, CDR2 SQIVND (reference sequence). The CDR3 loop spans 16 amino acids. This chain's CDR3 is CASSPKLDFLNTEAFF. Here the CDR3 DNA reads TGTGCCAGTAGTCCCAAATTGGACTTCCTGAACACTGAAGCTTTCTTT.

This clone came up a few times. The J gene is TRBJ2-1, the V gene TRBV5-1, with TRBD1 matching over 9 bases. CDR3 length equals 17 residues. Germline V lookup: CDR1 SGHRS, CDR2 YFSETQ. Unmatched junction bases numbered 14, after V lost 4 bases and J lost 6 bases. In nucleotides, the CDR3 is TGCGCCAGCAGCCCCGGGACAGGGTCCCCTCTCGTCAATGAGCAGTTCTTC. Its translation: CASSPGTGSPLVNEQFF. Based on the CDR3 plus reference TRBV5-1 and TRBJ2-1, the full variable domain is KAGVTQTPRYLIKTRGQQVTLSCSPISGHRSVSWYQQTPGQGLQFLFEYFSETQRNKGNFPGRFSGRQFSNSRSEMNVSTLELGDSALYLCASSPGTGSPLVNEQFFGPGTRLTVL.

The chain joins TRBV29-1 to TRBJ1-5; 9 bases are shared with TRBD1. The CDR3 contains 12 residues. Trimming took 6 bases from V and 6 from J; bases not matched to a gene: 3. Germline V gives CDR1 SQVTM, CDR2 ANQGSEA. The CDR3 spells CSVETGGQPQHF. The CDR3 coding sequence is TGCAGCGTGGAGACAGGGGGTCAGCCCCAGCATTTT.

Points on this clone: The same CDR3 also results from other DNA sequences found in this sample. V gene TRBV13 combines with J gene TRBJ2-2; TRBD1 aligns across 9 bases. V dropped 5 bases and J dropped 5; count of bases not matched to a gene: 6. The CDR3 covers 15 residues. Germline V gene data show CDR1 as PRHDT and CDR2 as FYEKMQ (reference sequence). The CDR3 here is CASSEGQGITGELFF. DNA of the CDR3: TGTGCCAGCAGCGAGGGACAGGGTATTACCGGGGAGCTGTTTTTT.

This clone came up a few times. The chain recombines TRBV7-8 with TRBJ2-7; the D is unclear. V was clipped by 5 bases and J by 5 bases, with 10 bases between them. The CDR3 covers 12 residues. From germline, CDR1 is SGHVS and CDR2 FQNEAQ. The CDR3 nucleotides read TGTGCCAGCAGCCCTCTCGAGCACGAGCAGTACTTC. Translation: CASSPLEHEQYF. Full variable domain (remainder filled in from reference TRBV7-8 and TRBJ2-7): GAGVSQSPRYKVAKRGQDVALRCDPISGHVSLFWYQQALGQGPEFLTYFQNEAQLDKSGLPSDRFFAERPEGSVSTLKIQRTQQEDSAVYLCASSPLEHEQYFGPGTRLTVT.

This chain joins TRBV28 and TRBJ1-5; 8 bases align to TRBD1. Losses at the gene ends were 1 base for V and 6 bases for J; bases not matched to a gene: 5. This CDR3 region has 15 residues. From germline, CDR1 is MDHEN and CDR2 SYDVKM. CDR3 nucleotides: TGTGCCAGCAGTTTATTACAGGGGGACGGTCAGCCCCAGCATTTT. Translation gives CASSLLQGDGQPQHF.

The rearrangement joins TRBV18 to TRBJ1-2, with D possibly TRBD1 on 6 matching bases. This CDR3 is built from 13 residues. Germline CDR1 reads KGHSH; CDR2 reads LQKENI. Trimming removed 6 bases from V and 2 bases from J, with 10 bases in between. The chain's CDR3 is CASSLQGNYGYTF. In DNA form, the CDR3 reads TGTGCCAGCTCGCTACAGGGAAACTATGGCTACACCTTC.

The chain combines TRBV7-6 with TRBJ2-1, with 8 nucleotides matching TRBD1. The CDR3 covers 15 residues. V was clipped by 1 base and J by 8 bases; unmatched bases: 7. CDR1 SGHVS and CDR2 FNYEAQ come from the germline V gene. The CDR3 DNA follows: TGTGCCAGCAGCTTAGACAGGGGGAACTTGCATGAGCAGTTCTTC. As protein: CASSLDRGNLHEQFF.

The rearrangement joins TRBV7-9 to TRBJ2-2; 7 bases align to TRBD2. Germline V CDR1 and CDR2: SEHNR, FQNEAQ (reference sequence). The trim removed 5 bases at V and 5 bases at J, leaving 11 bases unmatched. This CDR3 has 16 residues. The CDR3 region has the DNA TGTGCCAGCAGCCTAGGCGGGGGTAGAAAGACCGGGGAGCTGTTTTTT. This codes for CASSLGGGRKTGELFF.

The chain combines TRBV19 with TRBJ1-1; a weak D match, TRBD1 (5 bases). The CDR3 is 14 residues long. The germline V gene encodes CDR1 LNHDA and CDR2 SQIVND (reference sequence). The germline V and J ends were trimmed by 8 bases and 7 bases, with 20 bases remaining between them. This CDR3 reads CASSIQAGVGEAFF. CDR3 in DNA: TGTGCCAGTTCGATACAGGCGGGGGTAGGTGAAGCTTTCTTT.

This rearrangement joins TRBV5-5 to TRBJ1-5; D uncertain. The V gene's germline CDR1 is SGHKS and CDR2 YYEKEE (reference sequence). This CDR3 is built from 15 residues. Trimming cost V 0 bases and J 3 bases, with 10 bases left between them. CDR3 sequence (DNA): TGTGCCAGCAGCTTGGGGTCTCAGATCAATCAGCCCCAGCATTTT. Translated, it gives CASSLGSQINQPQHF.

V is TRBV19 and J is TRBJ2-2, with 7 bases identical to TRBD2. V shed 10 bases, J shed 5 bases, and the junction held 13 bases outside the gene matches. The CDR3 totals 15 residues. Germline CDR1 LNHDA, CDR2 SQIVND (reference sequence). CDR3 sequence (DNA): TGTGCCACCCCTAGGGATAGCGGGTCGACCGGGGAGCTGTTTTTT. It yields the protein CATPRDSGSTGELFF.

The CDR3 DNA is TGTGCCAGCAGCCAAGTAGGGAGAAATGAAAAACTGTTTTTT. Amino acids: CASSQVGRNEKLFF. The chain uses TRBV3-1 (or the pseudogene TRBV3-2) and TRBJ1-4; D gene ambiguous. The CDR3 is made up of 14 amino acids. Germline V gene data show CDR1 as LGHDT and CDR2 as YNNKEL (reference sequence). The ends were cut back, 1 base at V and 5 bases at J, with 8 bases in the middle.

The chain uses TRBV7-6 and TRBJ1-3, with D perhaps TRBD1 (6 bases). The CDR3 has 17 amino acids. Trimming removed 5 bases at V and 0 bases at J, with 17 bases between. The germline gives CDR1 SGHVS, CDR2 FNYEAQ. DNA of the CDR3: TGTGCCAGCAGCAGGACCTCGGGACACCTCTCTGGAAACACCATATATTTT. Translation: CASSRTSGHLSGNTIYF.

The chain recombines TRBV19 with TRBJ1-1; D perhaps matches TRBD1 (6 bases). The CDR3 runs to 14 residues. V lost 10 bases and J lost 1, with 16 bases in between. Looked up from germline, CDR1 is LNHDA and CDR2 is SQIVND (reference sequence). The CDR3 DNA reads TGTGCCACCAACTTACTAGGGGGGAACACTGAAGCTTTCTTT. Translation: CATNLLGGNTEAFF.

The chain combines TRBV5-1 with TRBJ2-5; 7 nucleotides agree with TRBD1. Germline lookup yields CDR1 SGHRS and CDR2 YFSETQ. The CDR3 has 15 residues. The V segment lost 4 bases and the J segment 5 bases; nucleotides outside the gene matches: 11. CDR3 in amino acids: CASSHARGRGETQYF. The CDR3 DNA reads TGCGCCAGCAGCCACGCCAGGGGGAGAGGCGAGACCCAGTACTTC.

The chain is built from TRBV24-1 and TRBJ1-5; maybe TRBD1 (5 bases). This CDR3 spans 12 amino acids. Deletions cut 8 bases from V and 6 bases from J, with 10 bases between. Per the germline V gene, CDR1 is KGHDR and CDR2 is SFDVKD. The CDR3 is CATKGQGQPQHF. CDR3 in DNA: TGTGCCACCAAAGGGCAGGGTCAGCCCCAGCATTTT.

The rearrangement links TRBV9 to TRBJ2-5, with TRBD2 matching 10 bases. The J segment lost 4 bases and the V segment lost 0 bases, leaving 3 bases of the junction unmatched. This CDR3 spans 15 amino acids. Looked up from germline, CDR1 is SGDLS and CDR2 is YYNGEE. The CDR3: CASSVGRTSGETQYF. CDR3 DNA sequence: TGTGCCAGCAGCGTAGGCCGGACTAGCGGAGAGACCCAGTACTTC.

The V call is TRBV9, the J call TRBJ1-6; TRBD1 agrees at 9 bases. V gave up 0 bases and J gave up 8 bases; unmatched junction bases: 6. Germline lookup yields CDR1 SGDLS and CDR2 YYNGEE. This CDR3 has 16 residues. CDR3 loop: CASSVAGTGNYSPLHF. The DNA for the CDR3 is TGTGCCAGCAGCGTAGCGGGGACAGGGAATTATTCACCCCTCCACTTT.

V and J are TRBV4-1 and TRBJ2-7; TRBD1 matches at 8 bases. Looked up from germline, CDR1 is MGHRA and CDR2 is YSYEKL. V was clipped by 3 bases and J by 3 bases; unmatched bases: 7. The CDR3 extends over 15 amino acids. CDR3 DNA sequence: TGCGCCAGCAGCCAGGCAGGGGGCTCCTACTACGAGCAGTACTTC. It encodes CASSQAGGSYYEQYF.

The V and J genes are TRBV29-1 and TRBJ1-2, with 7 bases aligning to TRBD1. The CDR3 has 12 residues. V shed 4 bases, J shed 7 bases, and the junction held 6 bases outside the gene matches. Germline V CDR1 and CDR2: SQVTM, ANQGSEA. In DNA form, the CDR3 reads TGCAGCGTTGTGGAGGGGGCGGGTGGCTACACCTTC. It is translated as CSVVEGAGGYTF.

The chain combines TRBV5-1 with TRBJ2-7; TRBD2 agrees at 8 bases. CDR1 SGHRS and CDR2 YFSETQ come from the germline V gene. After removal of 4 bases from V and 6 bases from J, the junction contained 12 bases not matched to a gene. The CDR3 loop spans 15 amino acids. DNA for the CDR3: TGCGCCAGCAGCCCTCACAATTCACGGGGGGGCGAGCAGTACTTC. Its protein is CASSPHNSRGGEQYF.